The clone carrying this TCR beta chain showed up just a few times. The antigen remains undetermined. For a library built for alpha chains, this beta chain is a stray read; little rests on its size. CDR1 and CDR2 (germline): SGHRS, YFSETQ. The CDR3 extends over 16 amino acids. With V trimmed by 3 bases and J by 3 bases, 3 bases remained unmatched. As for time point: sample taken at primary tumor resection. The donor population consisted of approximately 79 patients with untreated, early-stage non-small cell lung cancer. Whole RNA was taken from tumor, nontumor lung or frozen PBMC; it was then sequenced unsorted. The sample is drawn from a study of spatial heterogeneity in lung cancer. Study background: Detection consistently captured more beta-chain sequences than alpha-chain sequences. Study-wide findings and caveats: For tumor T cells, estimated coverage reached only around 7.1% (alpha) and more than 11% (beta). In tumors, expanded intratumoral alpha and beta TCR counts tracked mutation counts.

Each CDR3 protein is one row after TCRdb ran MiXCR on the 5' RACE reads. The table has roughly 5,000 distinct CDR3 sequences, 5.5% to 7% seen once; the top ten hold around a third. This chain uses TRBV5-1 with TRBJ2-1; 13 bases align to TRBD2. This TCR derives from a female donor with early-stage non-small cell lung cancer. The sequencing here drew on lung tumor tissue, taken at surgery. This CDR3 is CASSSRLAGGYNEQFF. The CDR3 DNA is TGCGCCAGCAGCTCCCGACTAGCGGGAGGCTACAATGAGCAGTTCTTC.